These 9 T cell receptor beta chains originate from one sample sequenced in a study of shared clonotypes between healthy human individuals. TCRdb's copy holds only in-frame clones and misses some; the assay was immunoSEQ multiplex PCR. This sample has roughly 2,500,000 clones, with 93% found just once. Sequencing was carried out using naive CD4+ T cells from PBMCs. Sample subset: CD45RA+ positively selected. The receptors originated from a man younger than 35 in good health. Some clones in this sample may be carry-over from other donors' samples.

The chain couples TRBV6-1 to TRBJ2-3, with 8 bases identical to TRBD2. The CDR3 is made up of 14 amino acids. V dropped 4 bases and J dropped 6; count of bases not matched to a gene: 6. CDR1 is MNHNS and CDR2 is SASEGT in the germline V gene. CDR3 sequence (DNA): TGTGCCAGCAGTGTACGGGAGGGCTCCGATACGCAGTATTTT. Translation: CASSVREGSDTQYF.

This clone showed up just a few times. The V call is TRBV5-4, the J call TRBJ1-1; D might be TRBD1 (5 bases). The CDR3 runs to 13 residues. V lost 4 bases and J lost 3, with 10 bases in between. The germline V gene encodes CDR1 SGHNT and CDR2 YYREEE (reference sequence). The DNA for the CDR3 is TGTGCCAGCAGCGGTTGGGGGGACACTGAAGCTTTCTTT. This encodes CASSGWGDTEAFF.

This chain joins TRBV19 and TRBJ2-3, with unresolved D. Germline CDR1 is LNHDA and CDR2 is SQIVND (reference sequence). The V end was cut by 1 base, the J end by 4 bases, with 12 bases between. The CDR3 is made up of 15 amino acids. The CDR3: CASSIGLLLSDTQYF. CDR3 bases: TGTGCCAGTAGTATAGGGCTGTTGTTATCAGATACGCAGTATTTT.

CDR3 region: CASSSGPETYEQYF. Written as DNA, the CDR3 is TGCGCCAGCAGCTCGGGACCAGAAACCTACGAGCAGTACTTC. The chain carries TRBV5-1 and TRBJ2-5; D may match TRBD1 or TRBD2 (5 bases each). Judging by the DNA end, TRBJ2-7 fits better; the J call may be wrong. This CDR3 contains 14 residues. Germline V gene sequence: CDR1 SGHRS, CDR2 YFSETQ.

The chain links TRBV5-5 to TRBJ1-1; D gene uncertain. The V and J ends lost 2 bases and 1 base respectively, with 6 bases between them. Looked up from germline, CDR1 is SGHKS and CDR2 is YYEKEE (reference sequence). This CDR3 region has 13 residues. The CDR3 here is CASSLLPNTEAFF. CDR3 in DNA: TGTGCCAGCAGCTTACTCCCGAACACTGAAGCTTTCTTT.

V is TRBV5-1 and J is TRBJ2-3; TRBD2 matches at 9 bases. CDR1 is SGHRS and CDR2 is YFSETQ in the germline V gene. With 0 bases clipped from V and 7 bases from J, the junction kept 12 bases outside the gene matches. The CDR3 contains 17 residues. Written as DNA, the CDR3 is TGCGCCAGCAGCTTGGCAGGGCTAGCGGGAACCCCCCATACGCAGTATTTT. Translation gives CASSLAGLAGTPHTQYF.

This clone came up once. The chain employs TRBV5-1 and TRBJ2-2; D might be TRBD1 or TRBD2, each matching 6 bases. The CDR3 is 17 residues long. CDR1 and CDR2 (germline): SGHRS, YFSETQ. The V end was cut by 4 bases, the J end by 5 bases, with 21 bases between. In DNA form, the CDR3 reads TGCGCCAGCAGCCCGCCCCCCCGCCGGGGGCGAACCGGGGAGCTGTTTTTT. It translates to CASSPPPRRGRTGELFF. The full variable domain, with the rest looked up from reference TRBV5-1 and TRBJ2-2, is KAGVTQTPRYLIKTRGQQVTLSCSPISGHRSVSWYQQTPGQGLQFLFEYFSETQRNKGNFPGRFSGRQFSNSRSEMNVSTLELGDSALYLCASSPPPRRGRTGELFFGEGSRLTVL.

This clone was found once. The chain is built from TRBV7-6 and TRBJ2-7; 8 bases match TRBD1. Per the germline V gene, CDR1 is SGHVS and CDR2 is FNYEAQ. The CDR3 totals 15 residues. J was trimmed by 1 base and V by 0 bases; bases with no gene match: 2. The CDR3 is CASSLAGQVSYEQYF. The CDR3, as DNA: TGTGCCAGCAGCTTAGCGGGACAGGTATCCTACGAGCAGTACTTC. Looking up the rest from reference TRBV7-6 and TRBJ2-7 gives the full variable domain: GAGVSQSPRYKVTKRGQDVALRCDPISGHVSLYWYRQALGQGPEFLTYFNYEAQQDKSGLPNDRFSAERPEGSISTLTIQRTEQRDSAMYRCASSLAGQVSYEQYFGPGTRLTVT.

This chain links TRBV7-3 with TRBJ2-3; TRBD2 matches at 11 bases. The CDR3 sequence is 16 residues long. V lost 4 bases to trimming and J lost 3 bases; unmatched junction nucleotides: 6. The germline CDR1 and CDR2 sequences are SGHTA and FQGTGA. Written as DNA, the CDR3 is TGTGCCAGCAGCTCGAGCGGGACTAGCGGAACAGATACGCAGTATTTT. It codes for CASSSSGTSGTDTQYF.